This TCR beta chain derives from a study of monozygotic twins with inflammatory bowel disease. Total RNA was isolated from whole blood without T cell sorting. Per TCR library, about 3,300 ng of total RNA was used. TCRdb reprocessed the 5' RACE reads, with one entry per CDR3 protein and no DNA. The sample includes just over 300,000 distinct CDR3 sequences. Germline V gives CDR1 SNHLY, CDR2 FYNNEI. This CDR3 has 14 residues. The sequence was obtained from a human donor with ulcerative colitis or Crohn's disease, or a healthy co-twin of an affected twin (not recorded which). The source material was blood. V gene TRBV2 combines with J gene TRBJ2-2; TCRdb names TRBD1, which stays unverified in the absence of DNA. The CDR3 sequence is CASSITGGRGELFF. The whole variable domain, remainder taken from reference TRBV2 and TRBJ2-2, is EPEVTQTPSHQVTQMGQEVILRCVPISNHLYFYWYRQILGQKVEFLVSFYNNEISEKSEIFDDQFSVERPDGSNFTLKIRSTKLEDSAMYFCASSITGGRGELFFGEGSRLTVL.